This entry concerns a single T cell receptor beta chain. Antigen unknown. This CDR3 has 15 amino acids. V was trimmed by 1 base and J by 0 bases, leaving 5 bases between them. Germline V CDR1 and CDR2: SGHNT, YYREEE (reference sequence). The table came from immunoSEQ multiplex PCR; TCRdb's copy has only in-frame clones and leaves some out. The sample has approximately 980,000 clones; approximately 80% are singletons. The data were obtained in a study of shared clonotypes between healthy human individuals. General study points: Across a handful of donors, naive CD4 shared roughly 5.2%, naive CD8 around 4%, memory CD4 about 2.4%, memory CD8 0.4% to 0.5%. Larger estimated richness was generally seen in naive subsets than in memory subsets.

HIV-negative, healthy adults without recent acute infections or vaccinations were the donors. The split of CD4+ cells yielded CD45RA+ naive and CD45RA-negative memory subsets. Input material: memory CD4+ T cells sorted from blood. Subset noted: CD45RA-negative fraction. The chain has TRBV5-4 and TRBJ2-6; D remains ambiguous. This clonotype originated in a man younger than 35 in good health. The CDR3 here is CASSLSGSGANVLTF. DNA of the CDR3: TGTGCCAGCAGCTTGAGTGGCTCTGGGGCCAACGTCCTGACTTTC.